These T cell receptor beta chains were read from a single sample in a study of patients and donors after allogeneic stem cell transplantation. TCRdb independently ran MiXCR on the RT-PCR reads; one entry per CDR3 protein. The sample has roughly 200,000 distinct CDR3 sequences, 35% to 45% seen once. The sequenced sample was blood, either unsorted or a sorted T cell fraction (not recorded which). Every receptor here comes from a human donor who was either an allogeneic HSCT recipient or a stem cell or donor lymphocyte infusion donor (not recorded which). It is not recorded whose cells these are; they may come from a transplant donor. The CDR3 runs from the conserved cysteine through the conserved F or W. Fields, in order: V gene, D gene, clone size, J gene, CDR3 DNA, CDR3 protein. D genes are given only for firm matches. Size is omitted from some rows. Given values are once, few, many or a class for expanded clones.

>TRBV12-3/TRBV12-4|.|few|TRBJ1-6
TGTGCCAGCATTTCCTCAAAAGGGCCAAATTCACCCCTCCACTTT
CASISSKGPNSPLHF
>TRBV12-3/TRBV12-4|TRBD1|.|TRBJ1-5
TGTGCCAGCAGCCGGAGGGGACAGGATAGCAATCAGCCCCAGCATTTT
CASSRRGQDSNQPQHF
>TRBV20-1|.|few|TRBJ1-4
TGCAGTGCCGCTTCAGGGGCAACTAATGAAAAACTGTTTTTT
CSAASGATNEKLFF
>TRBV15|.|.|TRBJ2-3
TGTGCCACCAGCACAAAGGTCGGGCGGAGATTCACAGATACGCAGTATTTT
CATSTKVGRRFTDTQYF
>TRBV12-3/TRBV12-4|.|.|TRBJ2-3
TGTGCCAGCAGTTCCTCGGGTACGCAGTATTTT
CASSSSGTQYF
>TRBV27|TRBD1|.|TRBJ1-5
TGTGCCAGCTGGCCCGGACAGGGGGGCAATCAGCCCCAGCATTTT
CASWPGQGGNQPQHF
>TRBV6-6|.|few|TRBJ1-5
TGTGCCAGCAGTCCCCTGCGGCGCTATCAGCCCCAGCATTTT
CASSPLRRYQPQHF
>TRBV24-1|TRBD1|.|TRBJ1-2
TGTGCCACCAGTGATCCGGACAGGGGGTACGGTGGCTACACCTTC
CATSDPDRGYGGYTF
>TRBV20-1|.|.|TRBJ2-1
TGCAGTGCTAGAGCCCCCGAGGGAATTTACAATGAGCAGTTCTTC
CSARAPEGIYNEQFF
>TRBV5-1|TRBD2|few|TRBJ2-5
TGCGCCAGCAGGGGACTAGCGGGCGAGGAGACCCAGTACTTC
CASRGLAGEETQYF
>TRBV29-1|.|few|TRBJ2-7
TGCAGCGTTGGCGGTTCCTACGAGCAGTACTTC
CSVGGSYEQYF